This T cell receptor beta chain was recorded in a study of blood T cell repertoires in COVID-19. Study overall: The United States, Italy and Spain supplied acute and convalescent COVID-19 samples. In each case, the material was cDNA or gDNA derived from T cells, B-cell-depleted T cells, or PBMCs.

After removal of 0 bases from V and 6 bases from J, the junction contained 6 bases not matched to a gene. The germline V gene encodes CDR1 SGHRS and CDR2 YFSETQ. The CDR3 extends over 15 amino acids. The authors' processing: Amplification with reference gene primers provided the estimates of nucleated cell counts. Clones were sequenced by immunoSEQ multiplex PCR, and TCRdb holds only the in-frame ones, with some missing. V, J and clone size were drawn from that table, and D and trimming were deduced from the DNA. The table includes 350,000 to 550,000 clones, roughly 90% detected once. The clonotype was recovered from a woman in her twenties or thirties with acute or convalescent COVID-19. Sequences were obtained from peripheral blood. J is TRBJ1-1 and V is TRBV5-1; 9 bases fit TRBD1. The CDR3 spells CASSLDGTGLPEAFF. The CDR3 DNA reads TGCGCCAGCAGCTTGGACGGGACAGGGTTACCTGAAGCTTTCTTT.